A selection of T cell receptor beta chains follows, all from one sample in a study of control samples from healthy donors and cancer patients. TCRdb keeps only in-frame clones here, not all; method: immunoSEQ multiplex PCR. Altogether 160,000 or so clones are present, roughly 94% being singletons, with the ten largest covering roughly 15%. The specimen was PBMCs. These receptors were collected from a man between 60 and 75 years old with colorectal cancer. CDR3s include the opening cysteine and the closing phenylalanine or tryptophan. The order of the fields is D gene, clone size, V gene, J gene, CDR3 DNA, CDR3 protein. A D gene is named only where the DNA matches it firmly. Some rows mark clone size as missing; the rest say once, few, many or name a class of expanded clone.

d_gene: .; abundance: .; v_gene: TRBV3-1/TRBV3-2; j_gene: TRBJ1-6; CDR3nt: TGTGCCAGCAGCTCGCGGGGATATAATTCACCCCTCCACTTT; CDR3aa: CASSSRGYNSPLHF
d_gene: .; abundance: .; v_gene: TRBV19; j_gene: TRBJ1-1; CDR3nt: TGTGCCAGTAGTATAGATCCCACGAACACTGAAGCTTTCTTT; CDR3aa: CASSIDPTNTEAFF
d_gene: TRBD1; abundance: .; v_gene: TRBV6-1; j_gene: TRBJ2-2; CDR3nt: TGTGCCAGCAGTGAAGGTGGGACAGGGCTGAACACCGGGGAGCTGTTTTTT; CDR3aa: CASSEGGTGLNTGELFF
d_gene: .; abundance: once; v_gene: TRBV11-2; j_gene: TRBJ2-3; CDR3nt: TGTGCCAGCAGCTTAGGACAGATCTCTAGCACAGATACGCAGTATTTT; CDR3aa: CASSLGQISSTDTQYF
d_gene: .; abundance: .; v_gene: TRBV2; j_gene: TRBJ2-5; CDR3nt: TGTGCCAGCAGTGAAGAAGAGACCCAGTACTTC; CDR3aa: CASSEEETQYF
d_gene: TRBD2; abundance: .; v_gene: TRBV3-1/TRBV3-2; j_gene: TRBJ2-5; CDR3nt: TGTGCCAGCAGCCCTTGGACTAGCGGGAGCCAAGAGACCCAGTACTTC; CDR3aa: CASSPWTSGSQETQYF
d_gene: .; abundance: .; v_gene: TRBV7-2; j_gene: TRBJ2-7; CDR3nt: TGTGCCAGCAGCTTAGCGGGCGGGGCTTACTACGAGCAGTACTTC; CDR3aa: CASSLAGGAYYEQYF
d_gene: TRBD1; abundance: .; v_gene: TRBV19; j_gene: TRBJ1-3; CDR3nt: TGTGCCAGTAGGCGACAGGGGGATGGAAACACCATATATTTT; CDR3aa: CASRRQGDGNTIYF
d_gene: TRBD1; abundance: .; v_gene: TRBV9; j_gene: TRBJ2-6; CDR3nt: TGTGCCAGCAGCGTAGTCCCGGGACAGGGGACCGGGGCCAACGTCCTGACTTTC; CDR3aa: CASSVVPGQGTGANVLTF
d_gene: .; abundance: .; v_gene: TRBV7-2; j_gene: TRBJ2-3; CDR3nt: TGTGCCAGCAGCTTAGTTTCCAGGGCAGATACGCAGTATTTT; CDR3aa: CASSLVSRADTQYF
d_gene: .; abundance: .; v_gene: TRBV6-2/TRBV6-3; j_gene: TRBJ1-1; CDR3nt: TGTGCCAGCAGTAAGAGATGGAACACTGAAGCTTTCTTT; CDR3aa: CASSKRWNTEAFF
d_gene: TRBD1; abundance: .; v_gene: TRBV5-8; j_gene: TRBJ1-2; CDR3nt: TGTGCCAGCAGCTCTGGGACAGGGGACGGCTACACCTTC; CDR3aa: CASSSGTGDGYTF
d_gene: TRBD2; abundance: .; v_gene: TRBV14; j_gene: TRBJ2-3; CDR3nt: TGTGCCAGCAGCCAAGTAGCGGGGTCGGCAGATACGCAGTATTTT; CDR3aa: CASSQVAGSADTQYF
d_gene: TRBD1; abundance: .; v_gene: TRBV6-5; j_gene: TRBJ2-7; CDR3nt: TGTGCCAGCCGCCGACAGGGTTACGAGCAGTACTTC; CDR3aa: CASRRQGYEQYF
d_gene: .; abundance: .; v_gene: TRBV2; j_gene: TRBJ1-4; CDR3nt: TGTGCCAGCAGTGACCTGGGGATGGCTAATGAAAAACTGTTTTTT; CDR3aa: CASSDLGMANEKLFF
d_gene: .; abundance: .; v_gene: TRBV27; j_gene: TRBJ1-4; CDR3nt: TGTGCCAGCAGTTTCCCAGGGGAAAAACTGTTTTTT; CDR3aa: CASSFPGEKLFF
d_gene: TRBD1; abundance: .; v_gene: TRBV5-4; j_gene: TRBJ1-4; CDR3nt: TGTGCCAGCAGTCAGGACAGGGGTGGGGAAAAACTGTTTTTT; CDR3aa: CASSQDRGGEKLFF
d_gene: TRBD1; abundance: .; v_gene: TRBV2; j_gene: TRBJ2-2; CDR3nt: TGTGCCAGCAGTCGCGGGACAGGGGGCCCCGGGGAGCTGTTTTTT; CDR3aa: CASSRGTGGPGELFF
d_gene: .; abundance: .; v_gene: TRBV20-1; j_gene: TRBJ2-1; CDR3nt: TGCAGTGCTGGGCGCTACAATGAGCAGTTCTTC; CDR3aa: CSAGRYNEQFF
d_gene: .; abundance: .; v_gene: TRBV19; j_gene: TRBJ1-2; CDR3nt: TGTGCCAGTAGTATGTCGGGGGCGGACTATGGCTACACCTTC; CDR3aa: CASSMSGADYGYTF
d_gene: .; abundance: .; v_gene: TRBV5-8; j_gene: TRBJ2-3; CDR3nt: TGTGCCAGCAGCTTCGGACAGCCCACAGATACGCAGTATTTT; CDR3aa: CASSFGQPTDTQYF
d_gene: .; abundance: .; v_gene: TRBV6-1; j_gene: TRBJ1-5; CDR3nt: TGTGCCAGCAGTGAAGGACAGCCCCAGCATTTT; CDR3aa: CASSEGQPQHF
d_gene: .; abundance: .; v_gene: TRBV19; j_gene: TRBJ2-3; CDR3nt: TGTGCCAGTAGCATGCTTCCGGGGTTTAGCACAGATACGCAGTATTTT; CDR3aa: CASSMLPGFSTDTQYF
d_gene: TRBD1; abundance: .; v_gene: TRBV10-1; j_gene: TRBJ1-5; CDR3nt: TGCGCCAGCAGTGAAAGGCAGGGGGCGATTCCGGACAATAGCAATCAGCCCCAGCATTTT; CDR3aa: CASSERQGAIPDNSNQPQHF
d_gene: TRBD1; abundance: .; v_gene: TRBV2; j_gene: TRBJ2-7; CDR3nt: TGTGCCAGCGGACAGGGGGCCCCAGGGGGTGAGCAGTACTTC; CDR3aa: CASGQGAPGGEQYF
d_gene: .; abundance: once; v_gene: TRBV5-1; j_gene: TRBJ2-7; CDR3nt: TGCGCCAGCAGCCGGGACGACTCCTACGAGCAGTACTTC; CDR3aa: CASSRDDSYEQYF
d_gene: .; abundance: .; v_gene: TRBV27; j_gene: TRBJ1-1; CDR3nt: TGTGCCAGCAGTTTAACTGATCTGGGGAACACTGAAGCTTTCTTT; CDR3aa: CASSLTDLGNTEAFF
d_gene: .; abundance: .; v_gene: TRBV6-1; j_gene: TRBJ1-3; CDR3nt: TGTGCCAGCAGTGAGGACTCTGGAAACACCATATATTTT; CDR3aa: CASSEDSGNTIYF
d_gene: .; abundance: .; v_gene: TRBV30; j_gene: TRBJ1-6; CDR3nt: TGTGCCTGGTCGCGGGGAGGGGATAATTCACCCCTCCACTTT; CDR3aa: CAWSRGGDNSPLHF
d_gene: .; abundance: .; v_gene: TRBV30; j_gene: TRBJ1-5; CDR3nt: TGTGCCTGGACTGATAAGGGAGGTCAGCCCCAGCATTTT; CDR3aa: CAWTDKGGQPQHF
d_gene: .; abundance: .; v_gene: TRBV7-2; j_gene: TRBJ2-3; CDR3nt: TGTGCCAGCACCCCTTACATGGGCACAGATACGCAGTATTTT; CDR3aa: CASTPYMGTDTQYF
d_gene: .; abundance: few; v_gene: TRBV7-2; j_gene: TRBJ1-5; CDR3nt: TGTGCCAGCAGCAAGGGGACTAGCAATCAGCCCCAGCATTTT; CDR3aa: CASSKGTSNQPQHF
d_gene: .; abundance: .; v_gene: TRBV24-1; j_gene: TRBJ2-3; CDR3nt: TGTGCCACCAGTGATTCCCCGGACGGGACAGATACGCAGTATTTT; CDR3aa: CATSDSPDGTDTQYF
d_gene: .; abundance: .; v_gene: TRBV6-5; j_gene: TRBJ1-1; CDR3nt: TGTGCCAGCAGTTACGGGGAGAACACTGAAGCTTTCTTT; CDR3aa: CASSYGENTEAFF
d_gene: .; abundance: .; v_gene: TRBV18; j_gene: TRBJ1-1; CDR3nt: TGTGCCAGCTCCCCGGGTGCCGGAGACACTGAAGCTTTCTTT; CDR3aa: CASSPGAGDTEAFF
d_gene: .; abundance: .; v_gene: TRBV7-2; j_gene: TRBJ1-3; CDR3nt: TGTGCCAGCAGCTTAGGGGATTCTGGAAACACCATATATTTT; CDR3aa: CASSLGDSGNTIYF
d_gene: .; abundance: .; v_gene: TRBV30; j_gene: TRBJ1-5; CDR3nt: TGTGCCTGGAGTGTACGCAGAAATCAGCCCCAGCATTTT; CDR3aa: CAWSVRRNQPQHF
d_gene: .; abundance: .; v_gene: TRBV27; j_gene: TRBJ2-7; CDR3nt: TGTGCCAGCAGTTTACGAGCGGCGTACGAGCAGTACTTC; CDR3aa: CASSLRAAYEQYF
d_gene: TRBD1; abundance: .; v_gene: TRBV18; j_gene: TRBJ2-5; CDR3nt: TGTGCCAGCTCACCTCGGACAGGGCCGGGGGAGACCCAGTACTTC; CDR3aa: CASSPRTGPGETQYF
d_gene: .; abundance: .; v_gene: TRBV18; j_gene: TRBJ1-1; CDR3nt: TGTGCCAGCTCACCAAATCGAGGGGGAGAAGCTTTCTTT; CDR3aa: CASSPNRGGEAFF
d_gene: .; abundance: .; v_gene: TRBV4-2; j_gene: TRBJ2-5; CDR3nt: TGTGCCAGCAGCCGAGGGCGGGCAGCCCAAGAGACCCAGTACTTC; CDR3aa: CASSRGRAAQETQYF
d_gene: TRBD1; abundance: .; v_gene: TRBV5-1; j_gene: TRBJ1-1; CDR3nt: TGCGCCAGCAGCTTTAGTCGTCAGGGGGGAGCGAACACTGAAGCTTTCTTT; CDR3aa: CASSFSRQGGANTEAFF
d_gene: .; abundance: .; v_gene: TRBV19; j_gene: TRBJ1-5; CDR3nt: TGTGCCAGTAGTATCCAGACGGGTAGCAATCAGCCCCAGCATTTT; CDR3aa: CASSIQTGSNQPQHF